This TCR beta chain was sequenced in a study of shared clonotypes between healthy human individuals. Unsorted samples relied on 80 million to 95 million PBMCs, which served as the source of genomic DNA. In regard to this clone: Its target is not known.

Study conclusions and caveats: Only blood underwent sampling, and tissue repertoires likely differ.

Deep level was the assay's run setting. Authors' methods: There were no quality scores in the junction-only immunoSEQ sequences, so filtering differed. The assay was immunoSEQ multiplex PCR, and TCRdb's table has in-frame clones only and misses some. V and J calls and clone size are given by that table; D and trimming were obtained from the DNA. The profile shows about 470,000 clones, about four fifths of them singletons. Material: PBMCs. The source of this sequence is a woman aged 35 to 49 in good health. Some clones in this sample may be carry-over from other donors' samples.

The CDR3 DNA follows: TGCAGCGCGGGGTCGGACAGGGGCCACGAGCAGTACTTC. Encoded protein: CSAGSDRGHEQYF. The chain combines TRBV29-1 with TRBJ2-7, with 9 bases aligning to TRBD1. After removal of 7 bases from V and 5 bases from J, the junction contained 9 bases not matched to a gene. The length of the CDR3 is 13 residues. Germline V lookup: CDR1 SQVTM, CDR2 ANQGSEA.